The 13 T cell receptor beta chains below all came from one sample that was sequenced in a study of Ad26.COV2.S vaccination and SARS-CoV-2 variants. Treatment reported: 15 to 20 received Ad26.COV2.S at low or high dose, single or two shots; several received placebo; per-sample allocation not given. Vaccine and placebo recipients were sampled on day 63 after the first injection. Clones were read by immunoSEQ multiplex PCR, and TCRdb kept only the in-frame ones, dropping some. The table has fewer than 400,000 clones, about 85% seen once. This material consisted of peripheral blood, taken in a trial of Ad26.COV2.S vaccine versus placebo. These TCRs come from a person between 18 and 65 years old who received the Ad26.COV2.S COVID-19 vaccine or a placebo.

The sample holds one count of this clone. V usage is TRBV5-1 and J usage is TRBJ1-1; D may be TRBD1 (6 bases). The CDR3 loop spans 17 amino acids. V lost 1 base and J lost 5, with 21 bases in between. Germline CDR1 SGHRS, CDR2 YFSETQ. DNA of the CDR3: TGCGCCAGCAGCTTGTCAGGGGTTGTCCCCAGGGGTACTGAAGCTTTCTTT. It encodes CASSLSGVVPRGTEAFF. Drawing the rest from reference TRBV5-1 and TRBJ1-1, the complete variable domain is KAGVTQTPRYLIKTRGQQVTLSCSPISGHRSVSWYQQTPGQGLQFLFEYFSETQRNKGNFPGRFSGRQFSNSRSEMNVSTLELGDSALYLCASSLSGVVPRGTEAFFGQGTRLTVV.

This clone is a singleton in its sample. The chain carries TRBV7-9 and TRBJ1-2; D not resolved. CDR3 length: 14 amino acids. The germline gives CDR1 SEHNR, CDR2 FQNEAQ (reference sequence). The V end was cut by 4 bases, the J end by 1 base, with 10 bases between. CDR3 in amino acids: CASSSPPFNYGYTF. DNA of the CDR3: TGTGCCAGCAGCTCCCCCCCGTTTAACTATGGCTACACCTTC.

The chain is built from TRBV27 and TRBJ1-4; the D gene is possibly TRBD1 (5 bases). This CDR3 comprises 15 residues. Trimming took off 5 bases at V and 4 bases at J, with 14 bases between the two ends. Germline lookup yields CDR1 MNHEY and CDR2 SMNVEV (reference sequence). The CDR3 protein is CASSTQSGLNEKLFF. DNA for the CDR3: TGTGCCAGCAGTACCCAATCGGGACTTAATGAAAAACTGTTTTTT. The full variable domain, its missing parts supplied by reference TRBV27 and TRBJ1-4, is EAQVTQNPRYLITVTGKKLTVTCSQNMNHEYMSWYRQDPGLGLRQIYYSMNVEVTDKGDVPEGYKVSRKEKRNFPLILESPSPNQTSLYFCASSTQSGLNEKLFFGSGTQLSVL.

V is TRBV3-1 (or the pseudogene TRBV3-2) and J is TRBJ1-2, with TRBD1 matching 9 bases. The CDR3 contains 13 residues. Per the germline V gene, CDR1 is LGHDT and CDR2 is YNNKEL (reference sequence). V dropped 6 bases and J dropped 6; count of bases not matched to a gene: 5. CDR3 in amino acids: CASRKTGGNGYTF. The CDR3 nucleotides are TGTGCCAGCAGGAAGACAGGGGGGAATGGCTACACCTTC.

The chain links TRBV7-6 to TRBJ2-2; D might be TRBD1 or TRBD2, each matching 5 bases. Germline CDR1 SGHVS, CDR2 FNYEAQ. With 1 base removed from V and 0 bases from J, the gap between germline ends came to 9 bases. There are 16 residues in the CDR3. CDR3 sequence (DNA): TGTGCCAGCAGCTTAGGGGGACCTACGAACACCGGGGAGCTGTTTTTT. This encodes CASSLGGPTNTGELFF.

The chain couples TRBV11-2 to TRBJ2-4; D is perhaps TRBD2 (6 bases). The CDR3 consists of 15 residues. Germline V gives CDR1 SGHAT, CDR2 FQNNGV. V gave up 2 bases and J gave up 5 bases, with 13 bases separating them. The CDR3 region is CASSLFGGWENIQYF. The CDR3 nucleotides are TGTGCCAGCAGCTTATTTGGGGGGTGGGAAAACATTCAGTACTTC.

The CDR3 nucleotides read TGTGCCAGCAGTGCAGGACTGAGCCGTCAGCCCCAGCATTTT. This codes for CASSAGLSRQPQHF. V is TRBV2 and J is TRBJ1-5; D call uncertain. The CDR3 runs to 14 residues. Trimming cost V 4 bases and J 6 bases, with 13 bases left between them. Germline-derived CDR1 and CDR2 are SNHLY and FYNNEI.

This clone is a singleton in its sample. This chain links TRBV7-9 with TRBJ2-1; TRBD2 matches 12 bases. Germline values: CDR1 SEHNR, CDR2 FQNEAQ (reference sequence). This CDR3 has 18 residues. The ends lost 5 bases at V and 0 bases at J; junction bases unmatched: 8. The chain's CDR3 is CASSPGTSGFSSYNEQFF. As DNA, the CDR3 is TGTGCCAGCAGCCCCGGGACTAGCGGGTTTAGCTCCTACAATGAGCAGTTCTTC.

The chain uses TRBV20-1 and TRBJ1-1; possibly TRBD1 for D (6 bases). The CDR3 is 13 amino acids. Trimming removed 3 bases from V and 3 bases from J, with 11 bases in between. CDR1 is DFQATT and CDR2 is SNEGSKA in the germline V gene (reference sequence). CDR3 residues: CSASGSGDTEAFF. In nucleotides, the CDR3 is TGCAGTGCTAGTGGCTCAGGGGACACTGAAGCTTTCTTT.

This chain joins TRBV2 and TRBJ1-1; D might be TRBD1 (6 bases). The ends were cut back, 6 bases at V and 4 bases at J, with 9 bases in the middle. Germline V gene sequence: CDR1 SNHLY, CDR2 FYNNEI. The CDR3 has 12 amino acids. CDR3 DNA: TGTGCCAGCAGAGGAGGGGGCACTGAAGCTTTCTTT. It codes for CASRGGGTEAFF.

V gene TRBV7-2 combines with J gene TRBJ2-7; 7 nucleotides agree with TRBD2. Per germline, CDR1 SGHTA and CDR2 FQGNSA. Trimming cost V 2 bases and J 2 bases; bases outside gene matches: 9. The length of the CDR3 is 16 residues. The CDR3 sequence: CASSLRSGGTAYEQYF. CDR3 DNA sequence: TGTGCCAGCAGCTTAAGGTCCGGGGGGACGGCCTACGAGCAGTACTTC.

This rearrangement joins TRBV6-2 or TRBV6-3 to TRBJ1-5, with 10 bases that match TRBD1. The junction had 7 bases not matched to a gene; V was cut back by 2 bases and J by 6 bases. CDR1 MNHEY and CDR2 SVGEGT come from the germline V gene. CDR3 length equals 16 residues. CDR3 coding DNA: TGTGCCAGCAGTTACGGAGGGACAGGGGAGGGTCAGCCCCAGCATTTT. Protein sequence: CASSYGGTGEGQPQHF.

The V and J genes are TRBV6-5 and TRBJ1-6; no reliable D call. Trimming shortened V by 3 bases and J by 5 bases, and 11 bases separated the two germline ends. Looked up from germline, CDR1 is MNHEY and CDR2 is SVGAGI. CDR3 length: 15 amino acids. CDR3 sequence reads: CASSYLAGDNSPLHF. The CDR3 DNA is TGTGCCAGCAGTTATTTGGCAGGAGATAATTCACCCCTCCACTTT.